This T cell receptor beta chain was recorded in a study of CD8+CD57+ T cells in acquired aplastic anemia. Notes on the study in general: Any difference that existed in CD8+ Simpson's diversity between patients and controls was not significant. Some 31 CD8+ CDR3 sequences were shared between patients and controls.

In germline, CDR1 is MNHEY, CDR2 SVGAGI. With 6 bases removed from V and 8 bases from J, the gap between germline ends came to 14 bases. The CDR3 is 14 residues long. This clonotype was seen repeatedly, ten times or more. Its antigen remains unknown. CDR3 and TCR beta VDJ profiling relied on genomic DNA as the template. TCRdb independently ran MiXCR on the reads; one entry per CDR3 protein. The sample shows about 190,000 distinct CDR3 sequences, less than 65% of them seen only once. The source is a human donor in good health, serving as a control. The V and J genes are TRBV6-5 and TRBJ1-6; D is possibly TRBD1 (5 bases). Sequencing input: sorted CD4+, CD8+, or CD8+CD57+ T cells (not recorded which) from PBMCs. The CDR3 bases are TGTGCCAGCAGGTGGCAGACAGTTTATTCACCCCTCCACTTT. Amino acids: CASRWQTVYSPLHF.